This record covers a single T cell receptor (beta chain). Many counts were recorded for this clone. The clone's antigen remains unknown. The CDR3 extends 3 residues past the end of the read, so its final part is completed from the germline J gene. These data originate in a study of T cell clonality in common variable immunodeficiency (dated by TCRdb to between 2015 and 2017). The paper's findings and limits, for the study overall: Despite equal DNA input, controls averaged approximately 84,000 unique sequences per sample versus 30,000 to 40,000 in CVID samples. The authors noted that sequencing repertoires of T cell subpopulations would be needed to clarify what caused the increased clonality in CVID. CVID TCRbeta sequences reportedly showed fewer deletions and N-nucleotide insertions and lacked highly modified clones with 13 or more V deletions. Correlations of repertoire features with clinical complications were constrained by heterogeneity among patients within the CVID cohort. Fewer TCRbeta clones were shared among CVID subjects than among healthy controls (p < 0.0001). TCRbeta clonality was higher in CVID subjects than in healthy controls (t-test p = 0.018), and the increase was most characteristic of about a third of subjects.

Standard criteria were used to diagnose CVID, namely serum IgG, IgA and/or IgM reduced below the normal range together with specific antibody deficiency. A total of 40 to 45 subjects (about 15 female and 30 or so male; age range roughly 9 to 70 years, mean age around 41) were included in the CVID group. Most of the CVID patients and most of the healthy controls were of Caucasian heritage. At the time of study participation, every CVID subject had been on replacement immunoglobulin therapy for at least one year. At the time of blood collection, no CVID subject was ill or was being treated with immunomodulatory or immunosuppressive medication. From each donor, roughly 5 to 8.5 ml of heparinized peripheral whole blood was collected. Genomic DNA from adults with common variable immune deficiency (CVID) and from healthy adult controls was used to sequence TCRbeta CDR3 repertoires. Diluted blood was subjected to density centrifugation over Hypaque 1077 or Ficoll-Paque for isolation of peripheral blood mononuclear cells. Genomic DNA was extracted from unsorted mononuclear cells by Qiagen column purification or by a centrifugation-based method.

For sequencing input, CVID and control samples contributed equivalent amounts of genomic DNA. For every sample, a 60 bp segment covering the rearranged TCRbeta CDR3 region was amplified and then sequenced. The immunoSEQ assay, a bias-corrected multiplex PCR combined with high-throughput sequencing, was used for TCRbeta amplification. The authors' analysis ran thus. Each unique nucleotide sequence was treated as a clone and annotated with V, D and J genes, copy number and frequency. Sequences were labeled productive if in frame, and non-productive if out of frame or containing stop codons. As previously described, clonality was calculated on the basis of Shannon's entropy. The predicted amino acid sequences of productive clones were used to derive the mean CDR3 Kyte-Doolittle hydropathy. Hierarchical clustering of scaled V gene usage was performed with the R hclust function using Manhattan distance and complete linkage. To assess clone sharing by CDR3 amino acid sequence, 12 repertoires per group were resampled over 100 rounds. The repertoires were screened for over 60 published EBV-specific TCRbeta sequences and roughly 240 published CMV-specific TCRbeta sequences. Two CVID samples that yielded fewer than 10,000 sequences were excluded from the analysis, so approximately 40 CVID repertoires were retained. As stored in TCRdb, this immuneACCESS dataset retains in-frame rearrangements with V and J assigned. A fraction of the clones does not appear; measured against another copy, unresolved V genes explain less than half of the discrepancy, and the remainder lacks a known reason. V and J calls and clone size are those listed in that table; D and trimming were worked out from the DNA. The sample counts about 26,000 clones, each observed more than once. The ten largest clones add up to approximately 24% of the sample.

Counted from cysteine to phenylalanine, this CDR3 has 14 amino acids. Shown are 33 bases from within the CDR3, in frame from base 1. The CDR1 and CDR2 encoded by the germline V gene are SNHLY and FYNNEI. V is cut back by 6 bases and J by 2 bases, with 5 bases in the junction unmatched. This TCR was recovered from a human donor with common variable immunodeficiency. The chain uses TRBV2 and TRBJ1-1, and 8 junction bases match TRBD1. Sequenced: peripheral blood mononuclear cells. Partial CDR3 DNA: TGTGCCAGCAGATCCACAGGGGGAAACACTGAA. This sequence encodes CASRSTGGNTE. The entire CDR3 protein is CASRSTGGNTEAFF. Where the CDR3 stops, the reference TRBV2 and TRBJ1-1 genes take over; the full variable domain is EPEVTQTPSHQVTQMGQEVILRCVPISNHLYFYWYRQILGQKVEFLVSFYNNEISEKSEIFDDQFSVERPDGSNFTLKIRSTKLEDSAMYFCASRSTGGNTEAFFGQGTRLTVV.